The rows below give T cell receptor beta chains drawn from one sample of a study of CD8+ T cells in alopecia areata. Sequencing used immunoSEQ multiplex PCR; TCRdb keeps in-frame clones, though not all of them. Seen here are roughly 200,000 clones, 40% to 55% observed once, and the top ten hold about 2.6%. This specimen was CD4+ T cells sorted from blood, taken around week 36, from a patient treated with tofacitinib. Receptors originate from a human donor with alopecia areata. The CDR3 runs from the conserved cysteine through the conserved F or W. A D gene is named only where the DNA matches it firmly. Expanded clones are given a class, and other clones once, few, many or no size at all.

TRBD2 few TRBJ2-7 TRBV5-1 TGCGCCAGCAGCGCGCGGGAGTGGGGCGCGAGGACTAGCGGGCTAGCGGAGCAGTACTTC CASSAREWGARTSGLAEQYF
TRBD2 . TRBJ2-1 TRBV5-1 TGCGCCAGCAACCCCTGGGGGATTAGCGGGTTACACAATGAGCAGTTCTTC CASNPWGISGLHNEQFF
. . TRBJ1-4 TRBV30 TGTGCCTGGAGTGTCCAGCAGAATGAAAAACTGTTTTTT CAWSVQQNEKLFF
. . TRBJ2-2 TRBV7-7 TGTGCTAGCAGCTTGGGCACCAGGGGAAACACCGAGGAGCTGTTTTTT CASSLGTRGNTEELFF
. few TRBJ2-3 TRBV7-9 TGTGCCAGCAGCCGAGGGGCGGATACGCAGTATTTT CASSRGADTQYF
TRBD2 . TRBJ2-3 TRBV5-1 TGCGCCAGCAGCTTCACTAGCGGTAGCACAGATACGCAGTATTTT CASSFTSGSTDTQYF
. . TRBJ1-2 TRBV25-1 TGTGCCAGCAGTGAAGGTTTCACCTATGGCTACACCTTC CASSEGFTYGYTF
. . TRBJ2-2 TRBV25-1 TGTGCCAACTGGGAAGGGACAAAGAACACCGGGGAGCTGTTTTTT CANWEGTKNTGELFF
TRBD2 . TRBJ2-7 TRBV30 TGTGCCGGGGAGGGTCTCAACGAGCAGTACTTC CAGEGLNEQYF
. few TRBJ2-7 TRBV5-5 TGTGCCAGCAGCTTCGGGGGTACCTACGAGCAGTACTTC CASSFGGTYEQYF
. few TRBJ2-3 TRBV7-2 TGTGCCAGCAGCGTGTCCGGGCGGCGCACAGATACGCAGTATTTT CASSVSGRRTDTQYF
TRBD2 few TRBJ2-5 TRBV2 TGTGCCAGCGGAGTAGCGGGAGGTTATGAGACCCAGTACTTC CASGVAGGYETQYF
. . TRBJ2-3 TRBV7-9 TGTGCCAGCAGCTCAACCGGGACTTGGGTTAGCACAGATACGCAGTATTTT CASSSTGTWVSTDTQYF
TRBD1 few TRBJ2-2 TRBV5-1 TGCGCCAGCAGCTTGGGGACAGGACCTGCGAACACCGGGGAGCTGTTTTTT CASSLGTGPANTGELFF
. . TRBJ2-1 TRBV2 TGTGCCAGCAGCCCCATCAATGAGCAGTTCTTC CASSPINEQFF
. . TRBJ2-7 TRBV27 TGTGCCAGCAGGCCCGCCCCGGCAGGCGAGCAGTACTTC CASRPAPAGEQYF
TRBD1 . TRBJ2-7 TRBV11-2 TGTGCCAGCAGCATACAGGGGCAAAGCTCCTACGAGCAGTACTTC CASSIQGQSSYEQYF
. . TRBJ1-2 TRBV18 TGTGCCAGCTCACCCTGGACAGATAACTATGGCTACACCTTC CASSPWTDNYGYTF
. few TRBJ2-1 TRBV6-5 TGTGCCAGCAGTTATCACAATGAGCAGTTCTTC CASSYHNEQFF
. few TRBJ1-2 TRBV29-1 TGCAGCGTGGAGTCAAACACTAACTATGGCTACACCTTC CSVESNTNYGYTF
. few TRBJ2-7 TRBV2 TGTGCCAGTGGCGGGAATTACTACGAGCAGTACTTC CASGGNYYEQYF
TRBD1 . TRBJ1-3 TRBV30 TGTGCCTGGAGTGTACAGGGGGGCCCGAAGACCATATATTTT CAWSVQGGPKTIYF
TRBD1 . TRBJ2-7 TRBV5-1 TGCGCCAGCAGCTTGGCGGGACAGGACTACGAGCAGTACTTC CASSLAGQDYEQYF
. once TRBJ1-4 TRBV29-1 TGCAGCGTTGGAAGAGACCGGGGCGAAAAACTGTTTTTT CSVGRDRGEKLFF
. few TRBJ2-6 TRBV15 TGTGCCACCAGCGGAGGGGGTCTCTCTGGGGCCAACGTCCTGACTTTC CATSGGGLSGANVLTF
. . TRBJ1-1 TRBV29-1 TGCAGCGTTGATTTGCGGGGCTTGAACACTGAAGCTTTCTTT CSVDLRGLNTEAFF
. few TRBJ1-1 TRBV28 TGTGCCAGCAGGGCCGGGACCTTAAACACTGAAGCTTTCTTT CASRAGTLNTEAFF
. few TRBJ1-2 TRBV30 TGTGCCTGGAGTCCGGGACTTTATGGCTACACCTTC CAWSPGLYGYTF